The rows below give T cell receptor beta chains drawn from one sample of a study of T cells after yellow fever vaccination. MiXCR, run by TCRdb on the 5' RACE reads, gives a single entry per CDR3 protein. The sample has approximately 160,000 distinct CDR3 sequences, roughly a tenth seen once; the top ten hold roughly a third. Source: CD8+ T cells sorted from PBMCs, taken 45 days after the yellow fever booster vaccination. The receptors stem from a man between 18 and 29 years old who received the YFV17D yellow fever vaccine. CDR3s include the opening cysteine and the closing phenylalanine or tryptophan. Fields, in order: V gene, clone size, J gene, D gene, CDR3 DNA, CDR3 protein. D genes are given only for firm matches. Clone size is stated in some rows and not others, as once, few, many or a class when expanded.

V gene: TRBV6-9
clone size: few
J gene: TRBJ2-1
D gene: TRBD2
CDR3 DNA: TGTGCCAGCAGGAGACTAGCGTATGAGCAGTTCTTC
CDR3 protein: CASRRLAYEQFF

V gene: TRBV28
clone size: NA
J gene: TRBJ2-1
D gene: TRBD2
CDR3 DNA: TGTGCCAGCAGTCAGCGGGGGGGCTCCTACAATGAGCAGTTCTTC
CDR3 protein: CASSQRGGSYNEQFF

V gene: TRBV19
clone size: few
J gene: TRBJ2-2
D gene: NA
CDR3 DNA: TGTGCCAGTAGTATAGATGGTCGGGGTTCCGGGGAGCTGTTTTTT
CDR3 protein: CASSIDGRGSGELFF

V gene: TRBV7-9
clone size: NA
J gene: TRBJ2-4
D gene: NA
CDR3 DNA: TGTGCCAGCAGCCGACCCGAGGGGGGACTAGCCAAAAACATTCAGTACTTC
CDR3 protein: CASSRPEGGLAKNIQYF

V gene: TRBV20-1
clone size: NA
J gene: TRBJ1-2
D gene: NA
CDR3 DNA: TGCAGTGCTAGTACCAGGGGAAAGAATGGCTACACCTTC
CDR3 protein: CSASTRGKNGYTF

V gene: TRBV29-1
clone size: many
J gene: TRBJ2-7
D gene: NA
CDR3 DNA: TGCAGCGTCTTGACAGACCCCTACGAGCAGTACTTC
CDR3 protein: CSVLTDPYEQYF

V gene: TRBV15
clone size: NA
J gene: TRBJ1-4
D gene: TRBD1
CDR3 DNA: TGTGCCACCAGCCCCCGGGGAACAGGGGATAGGGAAAAACTGTTTTTT
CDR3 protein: CATSPRGTGDREKLFF

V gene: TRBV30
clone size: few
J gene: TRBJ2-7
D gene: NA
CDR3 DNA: TGTGCCTGGAGTTTAGGCGGATCCGAGCAGTACTTC
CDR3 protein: CAWSLGGSEQYF

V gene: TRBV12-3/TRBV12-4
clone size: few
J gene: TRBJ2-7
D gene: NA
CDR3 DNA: TGTGCCAGCAGCTTAGGGAGTGGTCACGAGCAGTACTTC
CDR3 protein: CASSLGSGHEQYF

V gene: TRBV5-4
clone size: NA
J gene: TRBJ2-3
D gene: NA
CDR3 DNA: TGTGCCAGCAGCTTGGCCGTGCGCGGTGGGGCAGATACGCAGTATTTT
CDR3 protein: CASSLAVRGGADTQYF

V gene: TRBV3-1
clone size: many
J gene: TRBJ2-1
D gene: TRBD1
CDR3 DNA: TGTGCCAGCAGCCCCTCGACAGGGGTCGCCGGAAATGAGCAGTTCTTC
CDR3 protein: CASSPSTGVAGNEQFF

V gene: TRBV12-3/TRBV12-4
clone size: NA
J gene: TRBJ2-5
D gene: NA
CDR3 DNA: TGTGCCAGCAGTTTGGGGTGGAGGTCAGAGACCCAGTACTTC
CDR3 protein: CASSLGWRSETQYF

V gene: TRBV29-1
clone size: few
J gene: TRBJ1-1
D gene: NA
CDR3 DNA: TGCAGCGTTGATGGGAGGGTATTTAGCACTGAAGCTTTCTTT
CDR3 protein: CSVDGRVFSTEAFF

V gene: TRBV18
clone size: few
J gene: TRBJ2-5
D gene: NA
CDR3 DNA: TGTGCCAGCTCCCTCCGGCAGGGGGAGGTTCAAGAGACCCAGTACTTC
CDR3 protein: CASSLRQGEVQETQYF

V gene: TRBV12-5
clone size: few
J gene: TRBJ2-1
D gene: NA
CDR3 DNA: TGTGCTAGTGGTTTGGTATATGAGCAGTTCTTC
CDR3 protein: CASGLVYEQFF

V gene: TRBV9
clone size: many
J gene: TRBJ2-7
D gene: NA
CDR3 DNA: TGTGCCAGCAGCGTAGTGCCGGGTTACGAGCAGTACTTC
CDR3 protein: CASSVVPGYEQYF

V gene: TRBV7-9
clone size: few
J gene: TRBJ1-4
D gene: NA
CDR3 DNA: TGTGCCAGCAGCTTAGGCTACGGGACTAATGAAAAACTGTTTTTT
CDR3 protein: CASSLGYGTNEKLFF

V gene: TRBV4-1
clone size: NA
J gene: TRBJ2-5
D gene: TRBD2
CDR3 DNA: TGCGCCAGCAGCCAATGGACTAGCGGGGAACAAGAGACCCAGTACTTC
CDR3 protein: CASSQWTSGEQETQYF

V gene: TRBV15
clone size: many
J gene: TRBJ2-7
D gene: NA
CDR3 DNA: TGTGCCACCAGCCTCCGGATTTACGGGCTAAATCTCGAGCAGTACTTC
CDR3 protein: CATSLRIYGLNLEQYF

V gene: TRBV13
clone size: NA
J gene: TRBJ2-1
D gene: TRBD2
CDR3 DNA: TGTGCCAGCAGCTGGCCCCGGGGGGGGGATTGGAATGAGCAGTTCTTC
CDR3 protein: CASSWPRGGDWNEQFF

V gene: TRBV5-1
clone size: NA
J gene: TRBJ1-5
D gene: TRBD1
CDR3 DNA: TGCGCCAGCAGCCCGGGGACAGGGCAGAACCAGCCCCAGCATTTT
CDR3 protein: CASSPGTGQNQPQHF

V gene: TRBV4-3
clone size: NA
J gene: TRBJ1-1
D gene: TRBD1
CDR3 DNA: TGCGCCAGCAGCCTATCGGACAGGGTCTCCACTGAAGCTTTCTTT
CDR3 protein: CASSLSDRVSTEAFF

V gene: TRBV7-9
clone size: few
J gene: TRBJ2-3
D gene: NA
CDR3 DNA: TGTGCCAGCAGCTACGTCGGGGCGGGGATAGGAGATACGCAGTATTTT
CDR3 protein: CASSYVGAGIGDTQYF

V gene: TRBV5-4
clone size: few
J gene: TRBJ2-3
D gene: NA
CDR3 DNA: TGTGCCAGTTTGGAGGCAAGGACAGATACGCAGTATTTT
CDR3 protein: CASLEARTDTQYF

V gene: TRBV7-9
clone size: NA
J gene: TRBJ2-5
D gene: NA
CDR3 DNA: TGTGCCAGCAGCGCAGGCCCCCGGACAGTGTACCAAGAGACCCAGTACTTC
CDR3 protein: CASSAGPRTVYQETQYF

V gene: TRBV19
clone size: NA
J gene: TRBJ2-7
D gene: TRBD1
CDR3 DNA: TGTGCCAGTAGTATAGTCGCGACAGGGATCAGCTCCTACGAGCAGTACTTC
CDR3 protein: CASSIVATGISSYEQYF

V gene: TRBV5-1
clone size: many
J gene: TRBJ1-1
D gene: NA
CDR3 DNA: TGCGCCAGCAGGCCCGCATCAGGGGTTACTGAAGCTTTCTTT
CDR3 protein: CASRPASGVTEAFF

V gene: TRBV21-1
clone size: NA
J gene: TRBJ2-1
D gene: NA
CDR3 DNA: TGTGCCAGCAGCAAGAGCGGATCGCCCTACAATGAGCAGTTCTTC
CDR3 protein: CASSKSGSPYNEQFF

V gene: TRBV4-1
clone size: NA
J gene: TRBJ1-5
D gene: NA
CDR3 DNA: TGCGCCAGCAGCCCCTCGGGACTCAGCAATCAGCCCCAGCATTTT
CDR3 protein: CASSPSGLSNQPQHF

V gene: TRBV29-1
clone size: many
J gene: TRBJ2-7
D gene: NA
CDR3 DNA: TGCAGCGTTGTTGGGGACAACTACGAGCAGTACTTC
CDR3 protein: CSVVGDNYEQYF

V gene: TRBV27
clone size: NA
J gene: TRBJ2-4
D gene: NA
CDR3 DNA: TGTGCCAGCAGTTTGGGTGTGGGGCTTAACATTCAGTACTTC
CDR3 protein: CASSLGVGLNIQYF

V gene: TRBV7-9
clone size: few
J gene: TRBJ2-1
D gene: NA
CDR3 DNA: TGTGCCAGCAGCTTAGGATTTAGGTTTGGGGATTCCTACAATGAGCAGTTCTTC
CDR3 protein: CASSLGFRFGDSYNEQFF

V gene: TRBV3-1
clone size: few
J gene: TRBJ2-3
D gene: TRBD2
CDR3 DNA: TGTGCCAGCAGCCAGAAGACTAGCGGGGGAGGCACAGATACGCAGTATTTT
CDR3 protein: CASSQKTSGGGTDTQYF

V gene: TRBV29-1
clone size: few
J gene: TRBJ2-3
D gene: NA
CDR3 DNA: TGCAGCGCCACCGGGACATACTTGGACTCAGATACGCAGTATTTT
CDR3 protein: CSATGTYLDSDTQYF

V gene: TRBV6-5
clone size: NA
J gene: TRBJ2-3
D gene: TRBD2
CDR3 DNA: TGTGCCAGCAGCCCTTTCAGCGGGGGAAGCACAGATACGCAGTATTTT
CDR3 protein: CASSPFSGGSTDTQYF

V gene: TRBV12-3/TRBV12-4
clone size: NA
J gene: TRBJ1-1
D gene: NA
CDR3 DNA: TGTGCCAGCACCCGCGGGGGGGGCACTGAAGCTTTCTTT
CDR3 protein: CASTRGGGTEAFF

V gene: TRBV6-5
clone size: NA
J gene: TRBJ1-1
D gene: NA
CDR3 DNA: TGTGCCAGCGGTACGGGGGTGAACACTGAAGCTTTCTTT
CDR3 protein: CASGTGVNTEAFF

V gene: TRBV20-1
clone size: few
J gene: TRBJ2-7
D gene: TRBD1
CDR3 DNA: TGCAGTGCTAGGAACCCGACAGGGGGCGGGTACGAGCAGTACTTC
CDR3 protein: CSARNPTGGGYEQYF

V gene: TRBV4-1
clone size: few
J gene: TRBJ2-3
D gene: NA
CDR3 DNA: TGCGCCAGCAGCCAAGATGGCGCCCGGGGCACAGATACGCAGTATTTT
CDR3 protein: CASSQDGARGTDTQYF

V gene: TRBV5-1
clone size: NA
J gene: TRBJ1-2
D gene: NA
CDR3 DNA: TGCGCCAGCAGCGGCGTAGGGGGCTACACCTTC
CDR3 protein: CASSGVGGYTF

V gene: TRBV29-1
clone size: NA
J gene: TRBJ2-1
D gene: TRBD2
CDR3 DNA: TGCAGCGTTGAGTTAGCGGGGGCACCGTACAATGAGCAGTTCTTC
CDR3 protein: CSVELAGAPYNEQFF

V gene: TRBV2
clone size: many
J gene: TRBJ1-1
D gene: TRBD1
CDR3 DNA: TGTGCCAGCAGGGGACAGGGTGGCACTGAAGCTTTCTTT
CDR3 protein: CASRGQGGTEAFF